The 31 T cell receptor beta chains presented below share a single source sample, sequenced in a study of T-cell reconstitution after alpha-beta-depleted transplantation in children. Unique molecular identifiers were used in preparing the TCRbeta library. TCRdb redid the calling of the PCR reads with MiXCR, one entry per CDR3 protein. The sample holds nearly 550,000 distinct CDR3 sequences, around 16% seen once. The input for sequencing was PBMCs from the stem cell graft donor, taken from the stem cell graft. These receptors originate from a human donor who donated a stem cell graft to a child with acute lymphoblastic leukemia.

The V call is TRBV4-1, the J call TRBJ1-2; maybe TRBD1 (6 bases). CDR3 length: 15 amino acids. V lost 1 base to trimming and J lost 4 bases, with 13 bases between them. Germline-derived CDR1 and CDR2 are MGHRA and YSYEKL. CDR3 bases: TGCGCCAGCAGCCAAGTGACGGACAGTTCCTATGGCTACACCTTC. Its protein product is CASSQVTDSSYGYTF.

The chain joins TRBV5-1 to TRBJ2-7, with 10 nucleotides matching TRBD2. V trimming: 0 bases; J trimming: 3 bases; junction bases outside the gene matches: 9. CDR3 length equals 17 residues. CDR1 SGHRS and CDR2 YFSETQ come from the germline V gene. CDR3 DNA sequence: TGCGCCAGCAGCTTGGAGCGAGCCTTAGCGGGAGGCTACGAGCAGTACTTC. This gives the protein CASSLERALAGGYEQYF.

There are a few counts of this clonotype. CDR3 nucleotide sequence: TGCGCCAGCAGCCAGTACGGAGATGGCAATCAGCCCCAGCATTTT. This codes for CASSQYGDGNQPQHF. The chain joins TRBV4-1 to TRBJ1-5; D is uncertain. Germline CDR1 MGHRA, CDR2 YSYEKL. The germline V and J ends were trimmed by 3 bases and 2 bases, with 11 bases remaining between them. This CDR3 spans 15 amino acids.

There are a few counts of this clonotype. V gene TRBV5-8 combines with J gene TRBJ1-2, with D uncertain. CDR1 and CDR2 from the germline V gene are SGHTS and YDEGEE. V was shortened by 0 bases and J by 2 bases, with 5 bases between the two germline ends. This CDR3 has 13 residues. The CDR3 region has the DNA TGTGCCAGCAGCTTGGCTTGGAACTATGGCTACACCTTC. Encoded protein: CASSLAWNYGYTF. The full variable domain, in which reference TRBV5-8 and TRBJ1-2 provide the parts outside the CDR3, is EAGVTQSPTHLIKTRGQQATLRCSPISGHTSVYWYQQALGLGLQFLLWYDEGEERNRGNFPPRFSGRQFPNYSSELNVNALELEDSALYLCASSLAWNYGYTFGSGTRLTVV.

The chain employs TRBV9 and TRBJ2-3; D may be TRBD2 (5 bases). V lost 0 bases and J lost 0, with 8 bases in between. In germline, CDR1 is SGDLS, CDR2 YYNGEE. The CDR3 has 15 residues. CDR3 nucleotide sequence: TGTGCCAGCAGCGTAGATGGCGGGAGCACAGATACGCAGTATTTT. Its protein product is CASSVDGGSTDTQYF.

This chain links TRBV5-6 with TRBJ1-4; no firm D call. Germline V gene data show CDR1 as SGHDT and CDR2 as YYEEEE. The CDR3 contains 14 residues. V was clipped by 1 base and J by 0 bases, with 4 bases between them. CDR3 bases: TGTGCCAGCAGCTTGAGGTCAACTAATGAAAAACTGTTTTTT. Its translation is CASSLRSTNEKLFF.

This clonotype was seen only a few times. CDR3 in DNA: TGTGCCAGCAGCCATCCTACGGGGAACACTGAAGCTTTCTTT. Residues: CASSHPTGNTEAFF. This rearrangement joins TRBV12-3 or TRBV12-4 to TRBJ1-1; D not resolved. The CDR3 is made up of 14 amino acids. Trimming took off 6 bases at V and 1 base at J, with 12 bases between the two ends.

The V gene is TRBV12-3 or TRBV12-4, the J gene TRBJ2-2, with D perhaps assigned TRBD1 or TRBD2 (5 bases each). V gave up 7 bases and J gave up 0 bases, with 15 bases separating them. This CDR3 comprises 16 residues. CDR3 in DNA: TGTGCCAGCACCCCAGGGAGCGCCTCGAACACCGGGGAGCTGTTTTTT. The encoded protein is CASTPGSASNTGELFF.

The chain recombines TRBV19 with TRBJ2-6; unclear D gene. CDR1 and CDR2 (germline): LNHDA, SQIVND (reference sequence). V lost 1 base to trimming and J lost 0 bases, with 10 bases between them. The CDR3 contains 17 residues. CDR3 in amino acids: CASSIGFRSSGANVLTF. CDR3 bases: TGTGCCAGTAGTATAGGATTTCGGAGCTCTGGGGCCAACGTCCTGACTTTC.

This clonotype has only a few counts. The gene calls are TRBV7-8 and TRBJ2-1; weak D call: TRBD2 (6 bases). CDR1 is SGHVS, CDR2 FQNEAQ, per germline. The CDR3 has 18 residues. Trimming cost V 2 bases and J 5 bases, with 22 bases left between them. CDR3 region: CASSLSPAGDLINNEQFF. CDR3 bases: TGTGCCAGCAGCTTATCCCCAGCGGGCGACCTAATTAACAATGAGCAGTTCTTC.

V usage is TRBV12-3 or TRBV12-4 and J usage is TRBJ2-1, with 7 nucleotides matching TRBD2. There are 16 residues in the CDR3. The ends lost 1 base at V and 6 bases at J; junction bases unmatched: 9. The chain's CDR3 is CASSLGVAGVSNEQFF. Written as DNA, the CDR3 is TGTGCCAGCAGTTTAGGTGTCGCGGGAGTGAGCAATGAGCAGTTCTTC.

This clonotype was observed a handful of times. Written as DNA, the CDR3 is TGTGCCAGCAGTGAATCTGGAGAAGGCTACGAGCAGTACTTC. Its translation: CASSESGEGYEQYF. The J gene is TRBJ2-7, the V gene TRBV6-1; unclear D gene. The germline CDR1 and CDR2 sequences are MNHNS and SASEGT. Trimming left V 2 bases short and J 3 bases short, with 11 bases between. This CDR3 region has 14 residues.

The V and J genes are TRBV7-8 and TRBJ2-2; 7 positions match TRBD1. Germline lookup yields CDR1 SGHVS and CDR2 FQNEAQ. The J segment lost 6 bases and the V segment lost 3 bases, leaving 4 bases of the junction unmatched. The length of the CDR3 is 14 residues. The CDR3 spells CASSFQGVAGELFF. The CDR3 DNA reads TGTGCCAGCAGCTTTCAGGGGGTCGCCGGGGAGCTGTTTTTT.

Remarks on this clonotype: Being one base from a much bigger clone, this may be a read error. The chain couples TRBV11-1 to TRBJ2-1, with a possible D match to TRBD2 (6 bases). Per germline, CDR1 SGHAT and CDR2 FQDESV (reference sequence). The V end lost 2 bases, the J end lost 1 base, and 9 bases lay between the germline ends. The CDR3 runs 15 residues. The CDR3 sequence is CASSLTSRSYNEQFF. The DNA for the CDR3 is TGTGCCAGCAGCTTAACTAGCAGATCCTACAATGAGCAGTTCTTC.

This clonotype occurred a few times. The V and J genes are TRBV12-3 or TRBV12-4 and TRBJ1-1, with D hard to call. The CDR3 contains 13 residues. V was trimmed by 2 bases and J by 11 bases, leaving 15 bases between them. This CDR3 reads CASSLLERRDAFF. The CDR3, as DNA: TGTGCCAGCAGTTTACTAGAGCGTCGAGATGCTTTCTTT.

The V call is TRBV12-3 or TRBV12-4, the J call TRBJ1-5, with TRBD1 as a possible D gene (5 bases). CDR3 size: 15 residues. Between the trimmed V and J ends, which lost 6 bases and 0 bases, there was a span of 12 bases. This CDR3 reads CASSFDSFSNQPQHF. The DNA for the CDR3 is TGTGCCAGCAGCTTCGACAGCTTTAGCAATCAGCCCCAGCATTTT.

The chain joins TRBV30 to TRBJ1-4; maybe TRBD1 (5 bases). This CDR3 comprises 14 residues. Germline CDR1 and CDR2: GTSNPN and SVGIG (reference sequence). V lost 3 bases to trimming and J lost 8 bases, with 16 bases between them. The CDR3 loop is CAWRTTGRGEKLFF. CDR3 DNA: TGTGCCTGGAGAACCACAGGCAGAGGGGAAAAACTGTTTTTT.

The V gene is TRBV6-1, the J gene TRBJ1-6; D possibly corresponds to TRBD1 (5 bases). Per the germline V gene, CDR1 is MNHNS and CDR2 is SASEGT. The CDR3 totals 15 residues. Deletions cut 6 bases from V and 11 bases from J, with 20 bases between. CDR3: CASRQATRAGPPLHF. The DNA of the CDR3 is TGTGCCAGCAGGCAAGCCACCAGGGCCGGGCCACCCCTCCACTTT.

The rearrangement links TRBV5-4 to TRBJ2-5; 7 nucleotides match TRBD1. The germline gives CDR1 SGHNT, CDR2 YYREEE (reference sequence). The CDR3 contains 16 residues. V was clipped by 3 bases and J by 5 bases; unmatched bases: 13. This CDR3 reads CASSWADRAGRETQYF. The CDR3, as DNA: TGTGCCAGCAGCTGGGCCGACAGGGCCGGTAGGGAGACCCAGTACTTC. Drawing the rest from reference TRBV5-4 and TRBJ2-5, the complete variable domain is ETGVTQSPTHLIKTRGQQVTLRCSSQSGHNTVSWYQQALGQGPQFIFQYYREEENGRGNFPPRFSGLQFPNYSSELNVNALELDDSALYLCASSWADRAGRETQYFGPGTRLLVL.

To note about this clonotype: This may stem from a read error, because a much larger clone lies one nucleotide away. The chain links TRBV12-3 or TRBV12-4 to TRBJ2-7; 7 bases are a match to TRBD1. The CDR3 has 13 amino acids. The CDR3 nucleotides read TGTGCCAGCAGTTTCTCGGGACAGTACGAGCACTACTTC. This translates into CASSFSGQYEHYF.

This clonotype has only a few counts. The chain has TRBV29-1 and TRBJ2-3; D might be TRBD2 (7 bases). V lost 2 bases, J lost 1 base, and 22 bases lay in between. The CDR3 spans 18 residues. Germline loops: CDR1 SQVTM, CDR2 ANQGSEA. CDR3 DNA: TGCAGCGTTGAACCGGGACTGGGGGGGCCTTGGCGCACAGATACGCAGTATTTT. Residues: CSVEPGLGGPWRTDTQYF.

Note on this clonotype: Lacking the conserved final phenylalanine or tryptophan, this CDR3 likely reflects a read error. The V call is TRBV27, the J call TRBJ2-5, with D possibly being TRBD2 (5 bases). Germline values: CDR1 MNHEY, CDR2 SMNVEV (reference sequence). CDR3 length: 15 residues. Trimming cost V 5 bases and J 4 bases, with 17 bases left between them. The CDR3 sequence: CASSRGEGHVETQYL. CDR3 DNA: TGTGCCAGCAGTCGGGGAGAGGGCCATGTAGAGACCCAGTACTTG.

There are a few counts of this clonotype. The chain is built from TRBV19 and TRBJ1-1, with D maybe TRBD1 (5 bases). CDR1 and CDR2 from the germline V gene are LNHDA and SQIVND (reference sequence). Trimming pared 2 bases from V and 7 bases from J, leaving 11 bases between. There are 13 residues in the CDR3. In DNA, the CDR3 is TGTGCCAGTAGTATAACTTGGCAGGGTGAAGCTTTCTTT. As protein: CASSITWQGEAFF.

V usage is TRBV5-1 and J usage is TRBJ2-7; D might be TRBD1 (5 bases). The CDR3 extends over 14 amino acids. Germline CDR1 reads SGHRS; CDR2 reads YFSETQ. Trimming stripped 0 bases from V and 2 bases from J, with 9 bases between. In nucleotides, the CDR3 is TGCGCCAGCAGCTTGGTAGGGGAAGCCTACGAGCAGTACTTC. Amino acid sequence: CASSLVGEAYEQYF.

The chain links TRBV29-1 to TRBJ1-1; unclear D gene. V was clipped by 3 bases and J by 0 bases, with 8 bases between them. There are 13 residues in the CDR3. Germline V gene lookup returns CDR1 SQVTM and CDR2 ANQGSEA. The CDR3 protein is CSVERNMNTEAFF. DNA of the CDR3: TGCAGCGTTGAGCGGAACATGAACACTGAAGCTTTCTTT. The entire variable domain, with the rest obtained from reference TRBV29-1 and TRBJ1-1, is as follows: SAVISQKPSRDICQRGTSLTIQCQVDSQVTMMFWYRQQPGQSLTLIATANQGSEATYESGFVIDKFPISRPNLTFSTLTVSNMSPEDSSIYLCSVERNMNTEAFFGQGTRLTVV.

This clonotype has only a few counts. The rearrangement uses TRBV5-1 and TRBJ2-3, with D perhaps TRBD2 (5 bases). The CDR3 is made up of 15 amino acids. Per the germline V gene, CDR1 is SGHRS and CDR2 is YFSETQ. V was shortened by 0 bases and J by 0 bases, with 8 bases between the two germline ends. CDR3 coding DNA: TGCGCCAGCAGCTTGGACTGGACTAGCACAGATACGCAGTATTTT. Protein product: CASSLDWTSTDTQYF.

The V and J genes are TRBV10-2 and TRBJ1-1; no definite D call. This CDR3 contains 14 residues. Germline loops: CDR1 WSHSY, CDR2 SAAADI. V was clipped by 4 bases and J by 3 bases, with 12 bases between them. CDR3 DNA: TGCGCCAGCAGTGTCGGGGAGGTCTACACTGAAGCTTTCTTT. Translation gives CASSVGEVYTEAFF.

This chain connects TRBV3-1 to TRBJ2-3; 9 bases map to TRBD2. Trimming cost V 1 base and J 6 bases; bases outside gene matches: 14. There are 18 residues in the CDR3. Germline CDR1 LGHDT, CDR2 YNNKEL (reference sequence). The CDR3: CASSQGVVAGVPGDTQYF. The CDR3, as DNA: TGTGCCAGCAGCCAAGGAGTTGTAGCGGGGGTACCAGGCGATACGCAGTATTTT.

A note on this clonotype: The junction does not match germline at one end; this may be a read error. The chain couples TRBV7-9 to TRBJ2-7; D call uncertain. Germline V gene data show CDR1 as SEHNR and CDR2 as FQNEAQ (reference sequence). The CDR3 has 17 residues. The CDR3 region has the DNA TGTGCCAGCAGCTTGCCCCTTAGTCGTGCTGGCGCCTACCAGCAGTACTTC. Translated, it gives CASSLPLSRAGAYQQYF.

The chain has TRBV5-1 and TRBJ2-6, with D possibly TRBD2 on 6 matching bases. Germline assignment: CDR1 SGHRS and CDR2 YFSETQ. Trimming shortened V by 7 bases and J by 0 bases, and 11 bases separated the two germline ends. This CDR3 comprises 15 residues. CDR3 DNA sequence: TGCGCCAGCCGGGGAGGTTCCTCTGGGGCCAACGTCCTGACTTTC. It yields the protein CASRGGSSGANVLTF.

The rearrangement links TRBV4-1 to TRBJ2-1; 7 bases agree with TRBD1. The CDR3 length is 15 residues. Germline assignment: CDR1 MGHRA and CDR2 YSYEKL. J lost 6 bases, V lost 3 bases, and 8 bases had no gene match. The CDR3 DNA is TGCGCCAGCAGCCACCCCTCCCGGGACAGCAATGAGCAGTTCTTC. As protein: CASSHPSRDSNEQFF.